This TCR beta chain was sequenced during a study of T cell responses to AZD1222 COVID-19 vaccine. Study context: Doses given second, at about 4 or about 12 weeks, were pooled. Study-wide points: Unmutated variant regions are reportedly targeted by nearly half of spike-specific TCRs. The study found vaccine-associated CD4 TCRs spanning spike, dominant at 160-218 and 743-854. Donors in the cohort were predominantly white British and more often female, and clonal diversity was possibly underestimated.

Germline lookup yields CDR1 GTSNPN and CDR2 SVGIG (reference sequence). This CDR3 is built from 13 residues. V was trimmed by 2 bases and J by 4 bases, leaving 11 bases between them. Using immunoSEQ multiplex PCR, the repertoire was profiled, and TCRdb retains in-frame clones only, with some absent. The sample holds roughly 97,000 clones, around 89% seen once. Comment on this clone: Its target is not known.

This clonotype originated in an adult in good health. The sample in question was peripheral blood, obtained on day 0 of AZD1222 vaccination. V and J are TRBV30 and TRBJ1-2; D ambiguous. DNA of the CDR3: TGTGCCTGGAGTATTGAGGATCGCTATGGCTACACCTTC. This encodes CAWSIEDRYGYTF.